This paragraph reports one T cell receptor (beta chain). TCRdb keeps only in-frame clones here, not all; method: immunoSEQ multiplex PCR. Seen here are over 250,000 clones, nearly 90% observed once, and the top ten hold more than 1.5%. These data are taken from a study of blood T cell repertoires in COVID-19. Study at large: Acute and convalescent COVID-19 specimens originated in the United States, Italy and Spain.

Germline CDR1 and CDR2: SGHVS and FNYEAQ. This CDR3 region has 15 residues. V lost 6 bases to trimming and J lost 0 bases; unmatched junction nucleotides: 6. The receptor was isolated from a woman aged 55 to 70 who had recovered from COVID-19. The rearrangement joins TRBV7-6 to TRBJ2-3; TRBD2 aligns across 7 bases. Sample: PBMCs or T cells enriched from blood (not recorded which). CDR3 protein: CASRPSGVSTDTQYF. As DNA, the CDR3 is TGTGCCAGCAGGCCCAGCGGGGTTAGCACAGATACGCAGTATTTT.